What follows describes a single TCR beta chain. As yet, its antigen is unknown. The junction shows a germline mismatch at one end, possibly a read error. The CDR3 runs 15 residues. CDR1 is SSHAT and CDR2 is FNYEAQ in the germline V gene (reference sequence). This specimen comes from a study of T-cell memory formation after mild COVID-19. Whole-study results and caveats: Contracting clones from day 15 to 85 showed balanced CD4/CD8; later expanders favored CD4+. SARS-CoV-2 specificity of second-wave clones peaking day 37 was unconfirmed.

TCRdb reanalysed the 5' RACE reads using MiXCR and keeps one entry per CDR3 protein. The data contain some 450,000 distinct CDR3 sequences, approximately 19% of them singletons. The TCR comes from a man between 18 and 29 years old who had mild COVID-19 (a few samples of this study predate the infection). Cell type and time point are not known. The sample comprised PBMCs or a T cell subset sorted from them (not recorded which). The chain carries TRBV7-7 and TRBJ2-2; 8 nucleotides line up with TRBD1. The CDR3 loop is CASSTGGPNTGELFF. DNA of the CDR3: TGTGCTAGCAGTACAGGGGGTCCGAACACCGGGGAGCTGTTTTTT. The variable domain in full, completed from reference TRBV7-7 and TRBJ2-2, reads GAGVSQSPRYKVTKRGQDVTLRCDPISSHATLYWYQQALGQGPEFLTYFNYEAQPDKSGLPSDRFSAERPEGSISTLTIQRTEQRDSAMYRCASSTGGPNTGELFFGEGSRLTVL.